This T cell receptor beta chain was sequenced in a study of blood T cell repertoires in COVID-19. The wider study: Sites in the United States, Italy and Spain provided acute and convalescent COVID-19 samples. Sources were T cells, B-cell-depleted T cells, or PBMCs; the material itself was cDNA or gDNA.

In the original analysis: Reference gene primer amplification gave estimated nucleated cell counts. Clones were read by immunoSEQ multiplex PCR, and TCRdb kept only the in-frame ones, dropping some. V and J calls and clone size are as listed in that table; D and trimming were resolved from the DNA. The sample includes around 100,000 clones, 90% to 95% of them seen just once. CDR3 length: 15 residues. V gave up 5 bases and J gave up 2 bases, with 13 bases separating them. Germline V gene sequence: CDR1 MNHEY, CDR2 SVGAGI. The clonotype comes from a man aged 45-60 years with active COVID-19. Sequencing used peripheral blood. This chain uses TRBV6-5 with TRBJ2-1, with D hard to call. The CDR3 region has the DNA TGTGCCAGCAGTCAAAGATGGAGTACCTACAATGAGCAGTTCTTC. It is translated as CASSQRWSTYNEQFF.